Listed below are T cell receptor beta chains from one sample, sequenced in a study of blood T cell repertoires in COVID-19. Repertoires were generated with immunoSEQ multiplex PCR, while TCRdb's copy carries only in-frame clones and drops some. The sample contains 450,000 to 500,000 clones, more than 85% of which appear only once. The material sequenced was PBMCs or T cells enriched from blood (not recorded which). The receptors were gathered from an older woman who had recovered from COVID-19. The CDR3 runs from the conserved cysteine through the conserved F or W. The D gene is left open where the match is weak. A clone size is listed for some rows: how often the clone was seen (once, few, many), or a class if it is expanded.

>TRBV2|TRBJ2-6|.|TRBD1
TGTGCCAGCAGTTACAGGGGGCTAGACTCTGGGGCCAACGTCCTGACTTTC
CASSYRGLDSGANVLTF
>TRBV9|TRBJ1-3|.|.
TGTGCCAGCAGCGTATCGGGGGGCTCTGGAAACACCATATATTTT
CASSVSGGSGNTIYF
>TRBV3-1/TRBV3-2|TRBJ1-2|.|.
TGTGCCAGCAGCCAGGTGGGGCATGGCTACACCTTC
CASSQVGHGYTF
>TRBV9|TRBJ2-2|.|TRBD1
TGTGCCAGCAGCCTGGGACAGGCGAACACCGGGGAGCTGTTTTTT
CASSLGQANTGELFF
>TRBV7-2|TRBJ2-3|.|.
TGTGCCAGCCGGGACTTTCCCCTAGATACGCAGTATTTT
CASRDFPLDTQYF
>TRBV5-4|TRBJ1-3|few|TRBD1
TGTGCCAGCAGCCGGACAGGGGGCGCGGAGGGAAACACCATATATTTT
CASSRTGGAEGNTIYF
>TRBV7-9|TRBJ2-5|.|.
TGTGCCAGCAGCTTAGTCGGGGGAGAGACCCAGTACTTC
CASSLVGGETQYF
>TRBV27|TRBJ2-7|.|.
TGTGCCAGCAGTTTGGACCCTCAGGGCGTAGAGTACGAGCAGTACTTC
CASSLDPQGVEYEQYF
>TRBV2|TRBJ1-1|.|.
TGTGCCAGTGTCGCCCCGACAGCCAAGGCTGAAGCTTTCTTT
CASVAPTAKAEAFF
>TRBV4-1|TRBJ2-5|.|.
TGCGCCAGCAGCCAAGATCGGGGTATCGGGCAAGAGACCCAGTACTTC
CASSQDRGIGQETQYF
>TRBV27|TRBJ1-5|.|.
TGTGCCAGCAGTTTTGCCAGGGATCAGCCCCAGCATTTT
CASSFARDQPQHF
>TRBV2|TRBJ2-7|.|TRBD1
TGTGCCAGCAATTCTAGGACAGGCGAAAGGAACGAGCAGTACTTC
CASNSRTGERNEQYF
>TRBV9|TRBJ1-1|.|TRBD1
TGTGCCAGCAGCGGAAGGGGACAGGGGGACACTGAAGCTTTCTTT
CASSGRGQGDTEAFF
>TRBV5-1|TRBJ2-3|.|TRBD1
TGCGCCAGCAGCTCCCGGACAGGGTTAACAGATACGCAGTATTTT
CASSSRTGLTDTQYF
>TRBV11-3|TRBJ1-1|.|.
TGTGCCAGCAGCTTAGACCTATGGGGAGGGTCCACTGAAGCTTTCTTT
CASSLDLWGGSTEAFF
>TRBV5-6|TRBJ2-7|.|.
TGTGCCAGCACGGGTCGCTCCTACGAGCAGTACTTC
CASTGRSYEQYF
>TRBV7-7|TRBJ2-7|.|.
TGTGCTAGCAGAGTCTCGGGATCCTACGAGCAGTACTTC
CASRVSGSYEQYF
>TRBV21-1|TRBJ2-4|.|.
TGTGCCAGCAGCAAAGAAGGAAGGTTTGAGGAGGAAAACATTCAGTACTTC
CASSKEGRFEEENIQYF
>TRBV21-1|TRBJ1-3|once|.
TGTGCCAGCAGCAAAGTGAGCCCAGACACCTCTGGAAACACCATATATTTT
CASSKVSPDTSGNTIYF
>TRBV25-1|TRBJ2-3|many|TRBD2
TGTGCCAGCAGTGAATTGCTTAGCGGGGCCAGCACAGATACGCAGTATTTT
CASSELLSGASTDTQYF
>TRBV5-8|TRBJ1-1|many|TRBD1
TGTGCCAGCACCCAGGGGGCTTGGACTGAAGCTTTCTTT
CASTQGAWTEAFF
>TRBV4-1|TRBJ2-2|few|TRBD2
TGCGCCAGCAGCCATCCTAGCGGGGGGGCCGGGGAGCTGTTTTTT
CASSHPSGGAGELFF
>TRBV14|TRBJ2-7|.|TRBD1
TGTGCCAGCAGCCTCTGGACAGGGGACTACGAGCAGTACTTC
CASSLWTGDYEQYF
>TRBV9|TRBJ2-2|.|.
TGTGCCAGCAGCGCCTCCTTAGCCAGCCCCGGGGAGCTGTTTTTT
CASSASLASPGELFF
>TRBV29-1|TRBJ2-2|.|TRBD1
TGCAGCGTTAGGGTCAGGGGGCAGGCCTCGAACACCGGGGAGCTGTTTTTT
CSVRVRGQASNTGELFF
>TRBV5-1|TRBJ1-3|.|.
TGCGCCAGCAGCCCAGGATCAGGTGGAAACACCATATATTTT
CASSPGSGGNTIYF
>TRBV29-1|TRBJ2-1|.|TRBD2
TGCAGCGTTGAAGGAGGACTAGCGGCCTACAATGAGCAGTTCTTC
CSVEGGLAAYNEQFF
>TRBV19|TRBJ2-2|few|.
TGTGCCAGTAGAAGAGGAGCAGGGGCCCCGACCGGGGAGCTGTTTTTT
CASRRGAGAPTGELFF
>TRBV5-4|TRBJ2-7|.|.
TGTGCCAGCAGCTTGAGCGGCTACGAGCAGTACTTC
CASSLSGYEQYF
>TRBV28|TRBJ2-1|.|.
TGTGCCAGCAGTTTCAGGGTAGGGGACAATGAGCAGTTCTTC
CASSFRVGDNEQFF
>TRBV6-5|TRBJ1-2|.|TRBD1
TGTGCCCTCAGGGGGACGGGACAGAGGAGCTATGGCTACACCTTC
CALRGTGQRSYGYTF
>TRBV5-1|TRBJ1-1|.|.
TGCGCCAGCAGCTTTAGTCCTGGGATGGAGGGCACTGAAGCTTTCTTT
CASSFSPGMEGTEAFF
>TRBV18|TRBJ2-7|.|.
TGTGCCAGCTCACCAGGGGGGAGCTCCTACGAGCAGTACTTC
CASSPGGSSYEQYF
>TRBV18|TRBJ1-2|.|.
TGTGCCAGCTCACCTACTCAGGGGTTCAACTATGGCTACACCTTC
CASSPTQGFNYGYTF
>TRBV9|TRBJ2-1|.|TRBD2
TGTGCCAGCAGCGTAGCAAGCGGGGGGTACAATGAGCAGTTCTTC
CASSVASGGYNEQFF
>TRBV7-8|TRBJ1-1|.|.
TGTGCCAGCAGCTCATTTTCGAACACTGAAGCTTTCTTT
CASSSFSNTEAFF
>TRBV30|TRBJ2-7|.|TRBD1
TGTGCCTGGAGTTACAGGGGGCTATACGAGCAGTACTTC
CAWSYRGLYEQYF
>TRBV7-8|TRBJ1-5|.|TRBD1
TGTGCCAGCAGCTTAGCGGCGTTCAGGACAGGGCTTCAGCCCCAGCATTTT
CASSLAAFRTGLQPQHF
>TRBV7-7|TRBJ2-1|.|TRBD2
TGTGCTAGCAGCCCGTCGGTAGGTAGCGGGTCCAATGAGCAGTTCTTC
CASSPSVGSGSNEQFF
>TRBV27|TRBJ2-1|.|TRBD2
TGTGCCAGCAGTCCGGGACTAGCGGCCTACAATGAGCAGTTCTTC
CASSPGLAAYNEQFF
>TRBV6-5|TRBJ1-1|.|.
TGTGCCAGCAGTTACTCAGGACTCCCCTCTTCTGAAGCTTTCTTT
CASSYSGLPSSEAFF
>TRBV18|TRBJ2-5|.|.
TGTGCCAGCTCACCAAGACAGTCTTACCAAGAGACCCAGTACTTC
CASSPRQSYQETQYF
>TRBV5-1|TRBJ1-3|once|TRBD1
TGCGCCAGCAGCTTGGCAGGGACAGTCTCTGGAAACACCATATATTTT
CASSLAGTVSGNTIYF
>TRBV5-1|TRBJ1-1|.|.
TGCGCCAGCAGCTCATTCGGGAACGCTGAAGCTTTCTTT
CASSSFGNAEAFF
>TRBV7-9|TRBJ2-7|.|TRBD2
TGTGCCAGCAGCCCCCGAGGGACTAGCGGTTCCTACGAGCAGTACTTC
CASSPRGTSGSYEQYF
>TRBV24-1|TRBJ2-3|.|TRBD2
TGTGCCACCAGTGATCCGGGGGGGAGCACAGATACGCAGTATTTT
CATSDPGGSTDTQYF
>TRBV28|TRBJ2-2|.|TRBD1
TGTGCCAGCAGCACAGGGGGCGTTGGAGCCGGGGAGCTGTTTTTT
CASSTGGVGAGELFF
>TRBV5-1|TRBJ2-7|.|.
TGCGCCAGCAGGGAGCAGGGGACGTCCTACGAGCAGTACTTC
CASREQGTSYEQYF
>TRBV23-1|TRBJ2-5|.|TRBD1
TGCGCCAGCAGTCAACCCTTAAGGACAGGGGAGAATGAGACCCAGTACTTC
CASSQPLRTGENETQYF
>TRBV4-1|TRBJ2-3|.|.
TGCGCCAGCAACCCTACCCTTATCGTCACAGATACGCAGTATTTT
CASNPTLIVTDTQYF
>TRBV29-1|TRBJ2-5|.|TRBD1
TGCAGCGTCCCCTCTCACAGGGGGCACCAAGAGACCCAGTACTTC
CSVPSHRGHQETQYF
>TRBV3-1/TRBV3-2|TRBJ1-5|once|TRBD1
TGTGCCAGCAGCCGGGGGACAGCTAATCAGCCCCAGCATTTT
CASSRGTANQPQHF
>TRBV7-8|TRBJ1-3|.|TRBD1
TGTGCCAGCAGCCGGACAGGGGGAAACACCATATATTTT
CASSRTGGNTIYF